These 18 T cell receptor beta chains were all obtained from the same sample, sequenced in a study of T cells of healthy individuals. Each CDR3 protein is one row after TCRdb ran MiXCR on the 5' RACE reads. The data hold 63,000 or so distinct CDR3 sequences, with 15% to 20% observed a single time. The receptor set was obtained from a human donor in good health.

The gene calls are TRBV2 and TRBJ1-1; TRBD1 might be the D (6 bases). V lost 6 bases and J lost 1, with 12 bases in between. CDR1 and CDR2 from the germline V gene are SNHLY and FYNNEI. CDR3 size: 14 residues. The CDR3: CASRGRGGNTEAFF. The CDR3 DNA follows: TGTGCCAGCAGAGGCAGGGGAGGGAACACTGAAGCTTTCTTT.

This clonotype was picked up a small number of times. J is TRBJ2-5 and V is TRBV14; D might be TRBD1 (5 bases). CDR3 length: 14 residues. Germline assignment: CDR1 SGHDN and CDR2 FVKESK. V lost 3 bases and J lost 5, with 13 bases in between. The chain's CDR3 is CASSHVRSGETQYF. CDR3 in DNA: TGTGCCAGCAGCCACGTCAGGTCAGGGGAGACCCAGTACTTC. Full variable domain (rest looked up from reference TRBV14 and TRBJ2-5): EAGVTQFPSHSVIEKGQTVTLRCDPISGHDNLYWYRRVMGKEIKFLLHFVKESKQDESGMPNNRFLAERTGGTYSTLKVQPAELEDSGVYFCASSHVRSGETQYFGPGTRLLVL.

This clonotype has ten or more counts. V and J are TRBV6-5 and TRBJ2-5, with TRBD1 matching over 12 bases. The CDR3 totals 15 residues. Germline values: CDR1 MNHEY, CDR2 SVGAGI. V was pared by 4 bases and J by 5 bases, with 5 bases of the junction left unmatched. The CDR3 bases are TGTGCCAGCAGTTGGGGACAGGGGGCCAGGGAGACCCAGTACTTC. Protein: CASSWGQGARETQYF.

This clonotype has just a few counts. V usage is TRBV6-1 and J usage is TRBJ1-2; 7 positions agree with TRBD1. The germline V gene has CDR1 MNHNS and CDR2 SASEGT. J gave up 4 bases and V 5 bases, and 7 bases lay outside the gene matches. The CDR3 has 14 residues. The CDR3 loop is CASSLDRDGYGYTF. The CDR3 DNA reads TGTGCCAGCAGTCTTGACAGGGACGGCTATGGCTACACCTTC.

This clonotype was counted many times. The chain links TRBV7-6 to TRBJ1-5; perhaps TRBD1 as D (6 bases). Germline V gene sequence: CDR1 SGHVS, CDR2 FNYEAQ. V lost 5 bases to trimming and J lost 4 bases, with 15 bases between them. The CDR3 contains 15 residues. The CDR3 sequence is CASSQTYRVNQPQHF. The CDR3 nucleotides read TGTGCCAGCAGCCAAACGTACAGGGTGAATCAGCCCCAGCATTTT. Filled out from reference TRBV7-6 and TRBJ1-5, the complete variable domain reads GAGVSQSPRYKVTKRGQDVALRCDPISGHVSLYWYRQALGQGPEFLTYFNYEAQQDKSGLPNDRFSAERPEGSISTLTIQRTEQRDSAMYRCASSQTYRVNQPQHFGDGTRLSIL.

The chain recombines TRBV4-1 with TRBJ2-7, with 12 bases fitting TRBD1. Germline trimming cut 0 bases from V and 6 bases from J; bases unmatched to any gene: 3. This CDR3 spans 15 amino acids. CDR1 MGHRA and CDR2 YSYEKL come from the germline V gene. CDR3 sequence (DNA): TGCGCCAGCAGCCAAGAAGGGACAGGGGGCTCCGAGCAGTACTTC. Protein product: CASSQEGTGGSEQYF.

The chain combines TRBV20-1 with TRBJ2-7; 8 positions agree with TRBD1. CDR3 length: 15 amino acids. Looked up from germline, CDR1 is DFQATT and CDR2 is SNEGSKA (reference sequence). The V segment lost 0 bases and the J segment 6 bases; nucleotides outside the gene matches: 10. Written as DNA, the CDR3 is TGCAGTGCTAGAGATTTTGCAGGGGGCTCTGGCGAGCAGTACTTC. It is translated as CSARDFAGGSGEQYF.

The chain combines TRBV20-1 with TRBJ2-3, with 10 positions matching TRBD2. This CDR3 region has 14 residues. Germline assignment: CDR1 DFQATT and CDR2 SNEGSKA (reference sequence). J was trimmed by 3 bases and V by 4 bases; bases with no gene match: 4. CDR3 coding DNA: TGCAGTGCTAAAGGACTAGCGGATACAGATACGCAGTATTTT. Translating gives CSAKGLADTDTQYF.

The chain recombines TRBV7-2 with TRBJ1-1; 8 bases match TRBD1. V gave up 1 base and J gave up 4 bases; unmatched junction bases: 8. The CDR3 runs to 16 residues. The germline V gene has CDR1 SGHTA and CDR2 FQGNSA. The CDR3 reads CASSLGRTGLGTEAFF. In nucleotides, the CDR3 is TGTGCCAGCAGCTTAGGGAGGACAGGGTTGGGCACTGAAGCTTTCTTT.

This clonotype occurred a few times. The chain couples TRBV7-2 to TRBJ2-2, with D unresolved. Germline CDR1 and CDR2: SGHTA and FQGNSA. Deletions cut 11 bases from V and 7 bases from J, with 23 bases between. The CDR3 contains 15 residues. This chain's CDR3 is CASSSPWAYIGELFF. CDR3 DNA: TGTGCCTCATCGTCCCCATGGGCGTATATCGGGGAGCTGTTTTTT.

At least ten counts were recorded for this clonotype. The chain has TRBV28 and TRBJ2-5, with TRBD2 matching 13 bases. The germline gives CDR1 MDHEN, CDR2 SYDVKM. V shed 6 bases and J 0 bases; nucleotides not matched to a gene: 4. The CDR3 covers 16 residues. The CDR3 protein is CASSETSGGDQETQYF. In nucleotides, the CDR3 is TGTGCCAGCAGCGAAACTAGCGGGGGGGACCAAGAGACCCAGTACTTC.

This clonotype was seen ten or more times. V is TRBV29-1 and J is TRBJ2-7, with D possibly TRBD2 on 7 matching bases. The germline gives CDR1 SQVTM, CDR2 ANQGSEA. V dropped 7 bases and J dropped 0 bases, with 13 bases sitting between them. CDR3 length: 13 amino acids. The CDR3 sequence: CSARGGVSYEQYF. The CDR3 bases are TGCAGCGCTAGGGGGGGAGTCTCCTACGAGCAGTACTTC.

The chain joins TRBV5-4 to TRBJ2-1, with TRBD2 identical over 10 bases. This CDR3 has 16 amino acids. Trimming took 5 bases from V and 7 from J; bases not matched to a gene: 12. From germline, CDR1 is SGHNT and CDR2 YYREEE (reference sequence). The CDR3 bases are TGTGCCAGCAGTTTCAAACTAGCGGGGCGCCTAAATGAGCAGTTCTTC. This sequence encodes CASSFKLAGRLNEQFF.

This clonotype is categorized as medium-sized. CDR3 DNA: TGCAGTGCTAGCGCCAGTCTTGACTATGGCTACACCTTC. Protein product: CSASASLDYGYTF. The gene calls are TRBV20-1 and TRBJ1-2, with unresolved D. V lost 3 bases to trimming and J lost 3 bases, with 11 bases between them. CDR1 DFQATT and CDR2 SNEGSKA come from the germline V gene (reference sequence). The CDR3 consists of 13 residues.

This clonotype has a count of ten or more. This CDR3 is CSVGGQNIQYF. CDR3 nucleotides: TGCAGCGTTGGCGGACAAAACATTCAGTACTTC. V gene TRBV29-1 combines with J gene TRBJ2-4; D call uncertain. Germline V lookup: CDR1 SQVTM, CDR2 ANQGSEA. CDR3 length: 11 residues. Trimming pared 4 bases from V and 5 bases from J, leaving 6 bases between.

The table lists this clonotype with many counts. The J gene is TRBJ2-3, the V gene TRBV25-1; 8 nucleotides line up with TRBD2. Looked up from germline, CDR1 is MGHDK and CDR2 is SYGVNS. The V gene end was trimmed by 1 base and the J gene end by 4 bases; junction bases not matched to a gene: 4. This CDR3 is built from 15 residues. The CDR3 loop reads CASSESSGRSDTQYF. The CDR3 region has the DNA TGTGCCAGCAGTGAATCAAGCGGGAGATCAGATACGCAGTATTTT. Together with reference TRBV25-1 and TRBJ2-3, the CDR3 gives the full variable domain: EADIYQTPRYLVIGTGKKITLECSQTMGHDKMYWYQQDPGMELHLIHYSYGVNSTEKGDLSSESTVSRIRTEHFPLTLESARPSHTSQYLCASSESSGRSDTQYFGPGTRLTVL.

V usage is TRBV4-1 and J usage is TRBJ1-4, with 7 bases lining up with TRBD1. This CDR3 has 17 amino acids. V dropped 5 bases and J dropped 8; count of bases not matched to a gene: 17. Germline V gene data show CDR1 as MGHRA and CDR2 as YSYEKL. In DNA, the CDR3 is TGCGCCAGCAGCATAGGGGGCCTTAGGATACTAAAGGAAAAACTGTTTTTT. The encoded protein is CASSIGGLRILKEKLFF.

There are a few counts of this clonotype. The CDR3 region is CASSTADGTLYGYTF. In DNA form, the CDR3 reads TGCGCCAGCAGCACAGCAGACGGAACCCTCTATGGCTACACCTTC. This chain connects TRBV5-1 to TRBJ1-2; D gene unclear. Germline V lookup: CDR1 SGHRS, CDR2 YFSETQ. V lost 4 bases and J 4 bases, leaving 17 bases between the germline ends. This CDR3 comprises 15 residues.